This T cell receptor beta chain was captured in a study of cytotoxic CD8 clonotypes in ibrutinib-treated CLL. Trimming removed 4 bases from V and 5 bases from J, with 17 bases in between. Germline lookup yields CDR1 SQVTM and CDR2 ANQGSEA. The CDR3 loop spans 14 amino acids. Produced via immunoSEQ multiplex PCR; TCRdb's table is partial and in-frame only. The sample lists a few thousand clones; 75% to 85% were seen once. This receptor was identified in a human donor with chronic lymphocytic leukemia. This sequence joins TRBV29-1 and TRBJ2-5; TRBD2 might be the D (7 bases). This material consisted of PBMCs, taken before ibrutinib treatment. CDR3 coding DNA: TGCAGCGTTGGGGGGGGCTTGGGGCGCGAGACCCAGTACTTC. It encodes CSVGGGLGRETQYF.